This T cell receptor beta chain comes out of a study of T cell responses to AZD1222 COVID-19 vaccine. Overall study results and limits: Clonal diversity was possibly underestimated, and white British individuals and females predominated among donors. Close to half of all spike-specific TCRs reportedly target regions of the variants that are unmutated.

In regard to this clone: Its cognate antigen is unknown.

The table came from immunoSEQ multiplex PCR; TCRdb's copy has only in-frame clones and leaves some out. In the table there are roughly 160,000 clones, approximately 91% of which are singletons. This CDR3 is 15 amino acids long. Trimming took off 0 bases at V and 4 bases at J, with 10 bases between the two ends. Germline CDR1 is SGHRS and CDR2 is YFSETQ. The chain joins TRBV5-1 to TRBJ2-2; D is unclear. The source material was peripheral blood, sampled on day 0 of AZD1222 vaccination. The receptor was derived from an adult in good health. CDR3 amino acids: CASSLAAGPTGELFF. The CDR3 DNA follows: TGCGCCAGCAGCTTGGCGGCCGGACCCACCGGGGAGCTGTTTTTT.